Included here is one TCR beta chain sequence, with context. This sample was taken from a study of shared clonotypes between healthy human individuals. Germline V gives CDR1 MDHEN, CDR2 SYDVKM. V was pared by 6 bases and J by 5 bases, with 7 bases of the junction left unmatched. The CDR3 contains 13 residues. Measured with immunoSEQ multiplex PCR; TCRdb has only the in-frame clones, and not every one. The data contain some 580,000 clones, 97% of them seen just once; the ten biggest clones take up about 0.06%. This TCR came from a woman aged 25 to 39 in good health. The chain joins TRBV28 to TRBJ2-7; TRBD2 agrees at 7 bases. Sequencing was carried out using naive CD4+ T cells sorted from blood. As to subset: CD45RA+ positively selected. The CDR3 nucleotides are TGTGCCAGCAGACAAGCGGGGACCAACGAGCAGTACTTC. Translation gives CASRQAGTNEQYF.